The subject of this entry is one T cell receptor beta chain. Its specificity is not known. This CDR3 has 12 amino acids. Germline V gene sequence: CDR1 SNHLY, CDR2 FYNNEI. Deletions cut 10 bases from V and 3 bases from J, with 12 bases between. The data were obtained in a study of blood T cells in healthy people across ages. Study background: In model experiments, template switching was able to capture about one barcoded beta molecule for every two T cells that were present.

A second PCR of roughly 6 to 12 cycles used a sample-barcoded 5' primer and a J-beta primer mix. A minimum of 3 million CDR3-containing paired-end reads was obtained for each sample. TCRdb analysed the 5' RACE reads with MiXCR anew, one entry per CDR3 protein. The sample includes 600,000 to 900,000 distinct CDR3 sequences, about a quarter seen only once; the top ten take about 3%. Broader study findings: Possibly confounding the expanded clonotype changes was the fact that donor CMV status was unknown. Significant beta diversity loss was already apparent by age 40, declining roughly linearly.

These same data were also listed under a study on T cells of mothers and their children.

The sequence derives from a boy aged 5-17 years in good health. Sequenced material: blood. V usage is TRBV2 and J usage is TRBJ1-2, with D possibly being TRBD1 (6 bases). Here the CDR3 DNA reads TGTGCCACCAGACAGGAGGACTATGGCTACACCTTC. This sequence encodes CATRQEDYGYTF.